Below are 10 T cell receptor beta chains sequenced from a single sample in a study of cytomegalovirus exposure and HLA in healthy donors. Primers for the PCR totalled 60 Vbeta and 13 Jbeta. Assay: immunoSEQ multiplex PCR; the TCRdb copy retains only in-frame clones and omits some. The data contain about 130,000 clones, roughly four fifths of them singletons. The sample comprised PBMCs. The source of these receptors is a woman aged 40 to 50 in good health and CMV-seropositive.

The rearrangement links TRBV28 to TRBJ1-1; no clear D. The ends were cut back, 6 bases at V and 6 bases at J, with 8 bases in the middle. The CDR3 has 11 amino acids. Per the germline V gene, CDR1 is MDHEN and CDR2 is SYDVKM. The CDR3 coding sequence is TGTGCCAGCAGCCCCGGGTCTGAAGCTTTCTTT. Its translation is CASSPGSEAFF.

This clone was recorded only once. The chain combines TRBV11-3 with TRBJ2-1; 11 bases are shared with TRBD2. CDR3 size: 18 residues. J gave up 2 bases and V 1 base, and 7 bases lay outside the gene matches. Germline values: CDR1 SGHNT, CDR2 YENEEA. CDR3 region: CASSLGRTSGWTYNEQFF. As DNA, the CDR3 is TGTGCCAGCAGCTTAGGGAGGACTAGCGGGTGGACCTACAATGAGCAGTTCTTC.

The gene calls are TRBV7-8 and TRBJ1-5, with D possibly being TRBD1 (5 bases). The CDR3 loop spans 14 amino acids. Germline CDR1 and CDR2: SGHVS and FQNEAQ. V was trimmed by 5 bases and J by 7 bases, leaving 15 bases between them. CDR3 sequence: CASSLGRVKQPQHF. The CDR3 bases are TGTGCCAGCAGCCTGGGCAGGGTCAAACAGCCCCAGCATTTT.

Of note for this clone: Since no conserved phenylalanine or tryptophan closes the CDR3, a read error is the likely cause. The V gene is TRBV10-3, the J gene TRBJ1-1, with 7 bases fitting TRBD1. The CDR3 sequence is 14 residues long. Germline-derived CDR1 and CDR2 are ENHRY and SYGVKD. The J segment lost 1 base and the V segment lost 5 bases, leaving 4 bases of the junction unmatched. This chain's CDR3 is CAISSQGENTEAFL. The CDR3 DNA follows: TGTGCCATCAGTTCGCAGGGGGAGAACACTGAAGCTTTCCTT.

V usage is TRBV6-5 and J usage is TRBJ1-1, with TRBD1 matching 10 bases. Germline trimming cut 1 base from V and 6 bases from J; bases unmatched to any gene: 8. The CDR3 consists of 16 residues. CDR1 MNHEY and CDR2 SVGAGI come from the germline V gene. The CDR3 spells CASSYYSGTGVPEAFF. CDR3 in DNA: TGTGCCAGCAGTTACTACTCCGGGACAGGGGTCCCTGAAGCTTTCTTT.

The chain links TRBV10-3 to TRBJ1-3; 9 bases fit TRBD1. This CDR3 spans 17 amino acids. Per germline, CDR1 ENHRY and CDR2 SYGVKD. The junction had 3 bases not matched to a gene; V was cut back by 0 bases and J by 0 bases. The CDR3 region is CAISESGQGTSGNTIYF. The CDR3 DNA reads TGTGCCATCAGTGAGTCCGGACAGGGGACCTCTGGAAACACCATATATTTT.

V and J are TRBV18 and TRBJ1-5; 10 nucleotides line up with TRBD1. Per germline, CDR1 KGHSH and CDR2 LQKENI. V was pared by 5 bases and J by 6 bases, with 7 bases of the junction left unmatched. This CDR3 spans 15 amino acids. In nucleotides, the CDR3 is TGTGCCAGCTCAACCGGGACAGGGGTTCTTCAGCCCCAGCATTTT. Its protein is CASSTGTGVLQPQHF.

The chain recombines TRBV28 with TRBJ1-3, with 8 bases that match TRBD1. The trim removed 6 bases at V and 0 bases at J, leaving 16 bases unmatched. In germline, CDR1 is MDHEN, CDR2 SYDVKM. The CDR3 has 19 amino acids. The CDR3 sequence is CASRLTGESYPSSGNTIYF. CDR3 DNA: TGTGCCAGCAGATTGACAGGGGAATCCTACCCTAGCTCTGGAAACACCATATATTTT.

The chain employs TRBV5-3 and TRBJ2-1; 16 positions match TRBD2. TRBV5-3 is an ORF for which the function is uncertain. The CDR3 covers 15 residues. V shed 4 bases and J 9 bases; nucleotides not matched to a gene: 4. CDR3 in amino acids: CARSKGLAGGSEQFF. The CDR3, as DNA: TGTGCCAGAAGCAAGGGACTAGCGGGAGGGAGTGAGCAGTTCTTC.

J is TRBJ1-1 and V is TRBV6-1; D remains unclear. Germline V gene lookup returns CDR1 MNHNS and CDR2 SASEGT. The V and J ends lost 5 bases and 4 bases respectively, with 5 bases between them. CDR3 length: 11 amino acids. In DNA, the CDR3 is TGTGCCAGCAGTCTAGGCACTGAAGCTTTCTTT. Protein product: CASSLGTEAFF.